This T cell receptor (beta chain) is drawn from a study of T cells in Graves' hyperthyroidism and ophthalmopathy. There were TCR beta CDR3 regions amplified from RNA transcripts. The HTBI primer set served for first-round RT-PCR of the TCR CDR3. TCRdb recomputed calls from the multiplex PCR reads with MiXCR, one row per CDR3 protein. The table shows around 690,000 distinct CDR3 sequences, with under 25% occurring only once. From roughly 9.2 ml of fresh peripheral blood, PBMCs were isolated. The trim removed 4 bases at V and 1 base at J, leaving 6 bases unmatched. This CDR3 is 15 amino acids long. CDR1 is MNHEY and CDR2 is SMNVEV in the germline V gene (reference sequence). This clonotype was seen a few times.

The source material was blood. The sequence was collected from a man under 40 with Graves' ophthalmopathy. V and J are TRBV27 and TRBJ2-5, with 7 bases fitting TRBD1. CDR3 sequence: CASSSQGVSQETQYF. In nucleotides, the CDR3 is TGTGCCAGCAGTTCTCAGGGGGTCAGCCAAGAGACCCAGTACTTC.